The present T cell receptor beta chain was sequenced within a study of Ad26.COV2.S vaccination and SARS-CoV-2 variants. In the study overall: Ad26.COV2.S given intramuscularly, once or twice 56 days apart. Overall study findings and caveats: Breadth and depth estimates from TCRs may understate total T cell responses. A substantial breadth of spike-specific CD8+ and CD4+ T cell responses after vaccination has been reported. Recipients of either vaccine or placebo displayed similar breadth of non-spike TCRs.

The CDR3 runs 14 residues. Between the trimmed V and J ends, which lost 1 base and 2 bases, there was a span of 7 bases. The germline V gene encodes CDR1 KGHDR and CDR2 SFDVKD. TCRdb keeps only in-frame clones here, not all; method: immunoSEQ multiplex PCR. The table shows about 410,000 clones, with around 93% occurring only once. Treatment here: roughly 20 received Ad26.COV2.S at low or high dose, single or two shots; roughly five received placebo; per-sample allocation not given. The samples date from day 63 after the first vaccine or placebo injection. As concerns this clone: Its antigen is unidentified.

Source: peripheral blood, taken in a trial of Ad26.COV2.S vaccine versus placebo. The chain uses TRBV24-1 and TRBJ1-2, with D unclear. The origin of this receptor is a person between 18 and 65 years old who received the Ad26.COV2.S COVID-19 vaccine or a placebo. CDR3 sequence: CATSDFGRNYGYTF. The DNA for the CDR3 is TGTGCCACCAGTGATTTCGGACGGAACTATGGCTACACCTTC.